Below, one TCR beta chain is given with its context. What this receptor recognizes is not known. No much larger clone exists at a distance of one base, and base qualities are not known. The CDR3 regions of human TCRbeta chains were subjected to immunosequencing. The paper's data handling went like this. TCRs in the repertoires were matched against a reference library of SARS-CoV-2-specific TCRs that had been generated with the MIRA antigen-specificity platform. Breadth was defined as the fraction of unique TCRs that were SARS-CoV-2-associated. Depth was defined as the fraction of total T cells that were SARS-CoV-2-associated. Each spike-specific TCR was assigned to its reactive spike region and to a CD4 or CD8 class using the MIRA data. Log10-transformed breadth and depth values were compared by one-way ANOVA with Sidak's multiple comparisons tests. This immuneACCESS table, as held by TCRdb, lists in-frame sequences with V and J called but not all clones. Of the missing ones, under half trace to an unresolved V gene in checked studies; the others have no known cause. V and J calls and clone size are copied from that table; D and trimming were computed from the DNA. The sample data list approximately 88,000 clones, and 85% to 90% of these were observed just once. The top ten clones comprise 5% of the sample.

The trim is 0 bases for V and 8 bases for J, with a gap of 13 bases between the germline ends. Its CDR3 holds 15 amino acids, cysteine through phenylalanine. The read is trimmed to its CDR3 DNA, 45 bases read in frame from base 1. Looking up the germline V gene yields CDR1 MNHNS and CDR2 SASEGT. The sample originates from a study of T cell responses to AZD1222 COVID-19 vaccine (dated by TCRdb to 2020 to 2022). For context, the study as a whole: TCR sequencing covered 233 trial participants: 207 given two doses of AZD1222 and 26 given two doses of MenACWY control vaccine. Trial participants were enrolled by age into subgroups of 18-55, 56-69 and 70-plus years, and roughly 150, 30 and 60 TCR-sequenced participants, respectively, were included in these subgroups.

What the research found in general, with its limitations: Participants were mostly white British, with more females than males. The authors suggested clonal diversity may have been underestimated. Because no day 14 peak-response samples were available, repertoires were characterized only after the peak T cell response. Spike-specific TCR breadth and depth rose significantly after two AZD1222 doses compared with day 0 and with MenACWY recipients. In the small 56-69-year group, the increase in depth fell short of significance, most likely because of low power. Nearly half of unique spike-specific TCRs reportedly recognized epitopes outside regions mutated in the B.1.351 and B.1.1.7 variants. Conclusions about previously exposed vaccinees are limited, since just five or six AZD1222 recipients were seropositive for SARS-CoV-2 at baseline. CD4 TCRs associated with the vaccine covered the entire spike protein, and the dominant responses were in regions 160-218 and 743-854.

Explained via the paper, the time point label denotes: about 28 days (+/-7) after the second vaccine dose. AZD1222 recipients with second doses at about 4 weeks or about 12 weeks were pooled, because spike-specific TCR depth and breadth did not differ between schedules. Vaccinee samples came from UK trials COV001 and COV002, including a single-blind randomized controlled phase 2/3 trial of AZD1222 (ChAdOx1 nCoV-19) in healthy adults. For TCRbeta chain sequencing, PBMC samples from trial participants were taken at day 0 and at day 28 after the second dose. This receptor chain uses TRBV6-1 and TRBJ1-4, with a tentative D gene TRBD1 over 6 matching bases. The sequences come from peripheral blood, collected 28 days after the second AZD1222 dose. The source of this sequence is an adult who received the AZD1222 COVID-19 vaccine. The nucleotide sequence reads as follows: TGTGCCAGCAGTGAAGCGGGGGGGCGTCAGGAAAAACTGTTTTTT. It translates to CASSEAGGRQEKLFF.